This TCR beta chain was documented in a study of glioma-infiltrating T cells listed by TCRdb under 2016. For context, the study as a whole: TCR alpha- and beta-chain repertoires were sequenced from glioma tissue, non-neoplastic brain tissue and matched peripheral blood mononuclear cells. To measure how far tissue and blood T-cell populations diverged, each tissue-infiltrating repertoire was compared against the peripheral blood repertoire of the same patient. The paired cohort comprised three low-grade glioma patients, roughly 8 primary glioblastoma patients and three non-glioma patients contributing non-neoplastic brain tissue. General findings and caveats noted by the study authors: VJ-independent divergence between tissue and blood was below expectation in non-neoplastic patients but above expectation in all gliomas, especially low-grade gliomas. Small numbers underpinned the group comparisons: under ten glioblastoma patients, three low-grade glioma patients and three non-neoplastic patients. Only a very small number of CDR3 sequences turned up in both tissue and blood, a result put down to high CDR3 diversity combined with limited sampling.

The germline V gene provides CDR1 MDHEN and CDR2 SYDVKM. The junction carries 6 bases between V and J, which are trimmed by 8 bases and 2 bases respectively. The CDR3 covers 11 residues, taking in both the cysteine and the phenylalanine. This entry keeps only the CDR3 DNA: 33 bases, framed from base 1. This clonotype was observed many times. Its antigen remains unidentified. It has no much larger one-base neighbor in the sample; base qualities were not kept. TCR alpha and beta CDR3 regions were amplified with the iRepertoire nested amplicon-rescue multiplex PCR (arm-PCR) platform from RNA. The input for one-step reverse transcription and amplification was roughly 85-400 ng of either tissue mRNA or PBMC total RNA. Following bead purification, Illumina adapters were added by a secondary multiplex PCR, and the libraries were gel-purified between 200 and 400 bp. The libraries contained internal 6-nucleotide barcodes that were used for demultiplexing. Libraries were sequenced on an Illumina MiSeq with 2x220 or 2x250 nucleotide paired-end reads. The original pipeline was this. FLASH 1.2.11 was used to merge paired reads, and BWA-MEM then aligned the reads to the GRCh37 human genome before TRA and TRB reads were extracted. An IMGT-derived reference of cassette sequences and CDR3 motifs, with pseudogenes included, was used for V and J assignment. Reads were translated in three frames, and productive CDR3s were defined as those with a C...FGXG motif and no stop codons. Clonotypes were defined as unique combinations of V-J cassette pair and CDR3 amino acid sequence. Reads were filtered by Hamming distance, thresholded by each sample's sequence error rate in mapped regions. TCRdb applied fastp at Q25 and MiXCR to the public reads, then kept only in-frame beta chains. Rows merge per CDR3 protein into single entries with the most common DNA and genes. The V and J calls come from TCRdb's annotation, not from the publication. This sample gives 160,000 or so distinct CDR3 sequences in total; roughly two fifths of them show up just once. Roughly 5.4% of the sample belongs to the ten largest clones.

This sequence originates from a human donor with low-grade glioma or glioblastoma, undergoing nonglioma brain surgery, or in good health (not recorded which). The sample comprised glioma tissue, nonneoplastic brain tissue, or PBMCs (not recorded which). The chain uses TRBV28 and TRBJ2-5; TRBD2 might be the D gene, on 6 matching bases. The nucleotide sequence is given as TGTGCCAGCGGGACTCAAGAGACCCAGTACTTC. Translated, it reads CASGTQETQYF. Reference TRBV28 and TRBJ2-5 proteins supply the regions before and after the CDR3; the full variable domain is: DVKVTQSSRYLVKRTGEKVFLECVQDMDHENMFWYRQDPGLGLRLIYFSYDVKMKEKGDIPEGYSVSREKKERFSLILESASTNQTSMYLCASGTQETQYFGPGTRLLVL.